A single sample is the source of the 13 T cell receptor beta chains below, sequenced in a study of early T cells in non-severe SARS-CoV-2 infection. TCRdb passed the 5' RACE reads through MiXCR, listing each CDR3 protein once. The data show 50,000 to 80,000 distinct CDR3 sequences, approximately 8.8% seen once. The sample in question was whole blood, obtained at baseline. These receptors came from an adult who was a healthcare worker with PCR-confirmed SARS-CoV-2 infection or an uninfected control (not recorded which).

J is TRBJ2-3 and V is TRBV6-5, with no clear D. In germline, CDR1 is MNHEY, CDR2 SVGAGI. Trimming shortened V by 0 bases and J by 2 bases, and 6 bases separated the two germline ends. The CDR3 extends over 14 amino acids. The CDR3 sequence is CASSYSRITDTQYF. For the CDR3, the DNA is TGTGCCAGCAGTTACTCCCGGATCACAGATACGCAGTATTTT.

There are a few counts of this clonotype. Being one base from a much bigger clone, this may be a read error. The chain has TRBV19 and TRBJ2-1; D is undetermined. The CDR3 runs to 14 residues. Germline V gives CDR1 LNHDA, CDR2 SQIVND (reference sequence). Trimming removed 9 bases at V and 9 bases at J, with 21 bases between. The CDR3 region is CASKPEKGPGEQFF. The CDR3 region has the DNA TGTGCCAGCAAGCCGGAGAAGGGTCCAGGTGAGCAGTTCTTC.

This clonotype was counted a few times. V gene TRBV5-5 combines with J gene TRBJ2-3; tentative D call: TRBD2 (5 bases). The CDR3 is 14 amino acids. V was trimmed by 1 base and J by 4 bases, leaving 10 bases between them. From germline, CDR1 is SGHKS and CDR2 YYEKEE (reference sequence). The chain's CDR3 is CASSLTGVADTQYF. In DNA, the CDR3 is TGTGCCAGCAGCTTGACCGGGGTGGCAGATACGCAGTATTTT.

The sample holds a few counts of this clonotype. The DNA for the CDR3 is TGTGCCAGCAGCTCCCGTGTGGAAGAGACCCAGTACTTC. Residues: CASSSRVEETQYF. V and J are TRBV7-6 and TRBJ2-5; D remains ambiguous. The CDR3 spans 13 residues. Germline CDR1 reads SGHVS; CDR2 reads FNYEAQ. V was clipped by 4 bases and J by 3 bases, with 9 bases between them.

This clonotype was counted many times. V and J are TRBV19 and TRBJ2-5, with 8 bases fitting TRBD2. This CDR3 is built from 15 residues. Unmatched junction bases numbered 12, after V lost 5 bases and J lost 7 bases. Germline lookup yields CDR1 LNHDA and CDR2 SQIVND (reference sequence). CDR3 protein: CASSQGTSTLGTQYF. Here the CDR3 DNA reads TGTGCCAGTAGTCAGGGGACTAGTACCTTGGGGACCCAGTACTTC.

This sequence joins TRBV19 and TRBJ2-7, with 8 bases lining up with TRBD2. There are 15 residues in the CDR3. Losses at the gene ends were 5 bases for V and 6 bases for J; bases not matched to a gene: 12. Germline-derived CDR1 and CDR2 are LNHDA and SQIVND (reference sequence). The CDR3 loop reads CASSPRGGAPREQYF. The CDR3 DNA reads TGTGCCAGTAGTCCCCGGGGGGGGGCCCCTCGCGAGCAGTACTTC.

This clonotype has only a few counts. The chain links TRBV4-3 to TRBJ2-3, with D possibly being TRBD1 (5 bases). The length of the CDR3 is 15 residues. V was pared by 2 bases and J by 1 base, with 10 bases between. In germline, CDR1 is LGHNA, CDR2 YSLEER. As DNA, the CDR3 is TGCGCCAGCAGCCAATCCCTGGGGCGCACAGATACGCAGTATTTT. Its protein is CASSQSLGRTDTQYF.

This clonotype was counted only a few times. This chain uses TRBV6-5 with TRBJ2-1; D possibly corresponds to TRBD2 (6 bases). The V gene lost 5 bases and the J gene lost 15 bases, with 23 bases spanning the gap. This CDR3 is 14 amino acids long. The germline CDR1 and CDR2 sequences are MNHEY and SVGAGI. CDR3 sequence reads: CASSPTGSGTSLFF. The CDR3 DNA is TGTGCCAGCAGTCCTACGGGATCCGGGACTTCCCTGTTCTTC.

V usage is TRBV20-1 and J usage is TRBJ1-4; 8 bases match TRBD1. V shed 8 bases, J shed 1 base, and the junction held 6 bases outside the gene matches. CDR1 is DFQATT and CDR2 is SNEGSKA in the germline V gene (reference sequence). This CDR3 is built from 14 residues. CDR3 nucleotide sequence: TGCAGTACCAGCGGACAGGGAACTAATGAAAAACTGTTTTTT. Protein sequence: CSTSGQGTNEKLFF.

This clonotype was detected many times. V usage is TRBV14 and J usage is TRBJ2-7; TRBD2 matches 7 bases. CDR3 length: 14 residues. The germline V gene encodes CDR1 SGHDN and CDR2 FVKESK. Trimming removed 4 bases from V and 2 bases from J; junction bases left unmatched: 5. CDR3 DNA: TGTGCCAGCAGCCGTGCGGGAGTGGCCTACGAGCAGTACTTC. Its protein is CASSRAGVAYEQYF.

The sample holds a few counts of this clonotype. At one end the junction does not follow the germline gene, possibly because of a read error. The rearrangement joins TRBV7-9 to TRBJ1-6, with D hard to call. The CDR3 runs 12 residues. Germline V gene data show CDR1 as SEHNR and CDR2 as FQNEAQ (reference sequence). The CDR3 protein is CASSVPGSPLHF. The CDR3 DNA is TGTGCCAGCAGCGTACCGGGTTCACCCCTCCATTTT. Looking up the rest from reference TRBV7-9 and TRBJ1-6 gives the full variable domain: DTGVSQNPRHKITKRGQNVTFRCDPISEHNRLYWYRQTLGQGPEFLTYFQNEAQLEKSRLLSDRFSAERPKGSFSTLEIQRTEQGDSAMYLCASSVPGSPLHFGNGTRLTVT.

Within the sample, this clonotype is medium-sized (0.01 to 0.1%). J is TRBJ2-2 and V is TRBV5-5; D is undetermined. Germline V gene lookup returns CDR1 SGHKS and CDR2 YYEKEE (reference sequence). The CDR3 consists of 15 residues. Deletions cut 0 bases from V and 4 bases from J, with 10 bases between. CDR3 sequence reads: CASSLGRYVTGELFF. CDR3 DNA sequence: TGTGCCAGCAGCTTGGGCAGATATGTCACCGGGGAGCTGTTTTTT.

This clonotype was counted a few times. This CDR3 reads CASSFQGVADTQYF. CDR3 DNA: TGTGCCAGCAGCTTCCAGGGAGTGGCAGATACGCAGTATTTT. V is TRBV5-5 and J is TRBJ2-3; D is perhaps TRBD1 or TRBD2 (5 bases each). V was cut by 2 bases and J by 4 bases, with 11 bases left in between. The CDR3 is 14 amino acids. Germline-derived CDR1 and CDR2 are SGHKS and YYEKEE (reference sequence).